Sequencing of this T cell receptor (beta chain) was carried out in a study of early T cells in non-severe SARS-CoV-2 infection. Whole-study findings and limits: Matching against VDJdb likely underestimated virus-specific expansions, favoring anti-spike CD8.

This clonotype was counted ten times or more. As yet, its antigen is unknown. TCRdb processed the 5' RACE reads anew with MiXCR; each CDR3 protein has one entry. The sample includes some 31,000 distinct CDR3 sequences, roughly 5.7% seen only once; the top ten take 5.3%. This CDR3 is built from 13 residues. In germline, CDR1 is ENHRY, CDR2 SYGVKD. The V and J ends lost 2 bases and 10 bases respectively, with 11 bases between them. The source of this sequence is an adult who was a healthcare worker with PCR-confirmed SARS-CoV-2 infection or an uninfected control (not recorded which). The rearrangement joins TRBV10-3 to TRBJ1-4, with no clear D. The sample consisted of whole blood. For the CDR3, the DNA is TGTGCCATCAGTGAGGCGGGTACTGGAAAACTGTTTTTT. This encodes CAISEAGTGKLFF.